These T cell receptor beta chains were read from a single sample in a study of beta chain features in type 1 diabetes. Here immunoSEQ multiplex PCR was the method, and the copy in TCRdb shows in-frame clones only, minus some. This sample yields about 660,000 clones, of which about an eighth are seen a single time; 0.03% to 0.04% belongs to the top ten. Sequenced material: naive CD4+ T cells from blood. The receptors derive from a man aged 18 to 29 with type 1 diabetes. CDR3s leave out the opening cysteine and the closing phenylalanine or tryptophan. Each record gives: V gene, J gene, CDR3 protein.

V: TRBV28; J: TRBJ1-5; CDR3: ASSLPGANQPQH
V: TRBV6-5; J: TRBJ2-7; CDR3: ASSYSSGGMYEQY
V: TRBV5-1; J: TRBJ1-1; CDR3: ASSLATGNTEAF
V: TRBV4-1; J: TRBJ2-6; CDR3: ASSPVGTGANVLT
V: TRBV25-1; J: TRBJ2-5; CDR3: ASSVNQETQY
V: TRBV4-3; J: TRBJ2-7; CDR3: ASSQGPGQNYEQY
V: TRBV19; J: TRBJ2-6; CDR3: ASTIQSGSSGANVLT
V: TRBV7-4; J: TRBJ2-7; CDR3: ASSLDRDIEPLEQY
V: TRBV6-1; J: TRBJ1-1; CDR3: ASSERDRGTEAF
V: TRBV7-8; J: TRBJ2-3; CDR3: ASSLYTDTQY
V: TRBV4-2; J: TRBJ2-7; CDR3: ASSQDMTGAYEQY
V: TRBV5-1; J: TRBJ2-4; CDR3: ASSPSPGEGIQY
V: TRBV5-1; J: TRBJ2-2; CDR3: ASKLAGQNTGELF
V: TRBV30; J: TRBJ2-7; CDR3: AWTRQSYEQY
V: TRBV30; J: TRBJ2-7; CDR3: AWRERGDSYEQY
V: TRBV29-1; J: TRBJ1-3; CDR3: SVTGGHRTGNTIY
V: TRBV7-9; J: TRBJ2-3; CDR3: ASSPRRDRGTDTQY
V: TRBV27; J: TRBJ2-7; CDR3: ASSFTPDTSEQY
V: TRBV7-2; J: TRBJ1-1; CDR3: ASSLVPRGPNTEAF
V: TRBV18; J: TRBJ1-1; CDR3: ASSPRGQGGQAEAF
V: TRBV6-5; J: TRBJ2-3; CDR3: ASSSGGDTQY
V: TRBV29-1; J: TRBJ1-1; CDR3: SVSMGDTEAF
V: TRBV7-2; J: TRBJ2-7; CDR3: ASSLAPTVSEQY
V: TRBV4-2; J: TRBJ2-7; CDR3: ASSQEHGQGRYEQY
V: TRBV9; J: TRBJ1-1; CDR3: ASSESVSMNTEAF
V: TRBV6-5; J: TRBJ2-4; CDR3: ASSPSAPGQLI
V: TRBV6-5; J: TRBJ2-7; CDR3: ATYSYEQY
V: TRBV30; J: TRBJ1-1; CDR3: AWSGGEAF
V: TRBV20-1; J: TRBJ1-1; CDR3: SAPIGTEAF
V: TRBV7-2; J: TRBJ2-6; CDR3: ASSSGQGISGANVLT
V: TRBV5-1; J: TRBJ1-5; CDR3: ASSLGPNEFNQPQH
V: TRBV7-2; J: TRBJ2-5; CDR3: ASSLAGGLQETQY
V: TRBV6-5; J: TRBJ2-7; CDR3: ASSETSGSYEQY
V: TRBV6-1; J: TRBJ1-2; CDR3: ASSKPGQPNYGYT
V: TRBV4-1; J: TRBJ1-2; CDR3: ASSPGEQPIYGYT
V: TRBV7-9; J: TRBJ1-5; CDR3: ASDRSGYSNQPQH
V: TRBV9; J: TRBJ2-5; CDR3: ASSPGTGGAETQY
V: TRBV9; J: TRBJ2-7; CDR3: ASSVGPLSYEQY
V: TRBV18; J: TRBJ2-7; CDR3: ASSQGPGFEQY
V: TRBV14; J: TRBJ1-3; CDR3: ASGPQHSGNTIY
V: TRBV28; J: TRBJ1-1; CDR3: ASSLIRVEAF
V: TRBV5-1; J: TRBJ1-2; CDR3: ASSSGQGNYGYT
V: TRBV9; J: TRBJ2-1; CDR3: ASSANGGNYNEQF
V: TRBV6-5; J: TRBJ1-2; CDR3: ASSADRRGGYT
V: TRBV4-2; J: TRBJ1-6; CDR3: ASSENSPLH
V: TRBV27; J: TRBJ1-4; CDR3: ASSLWDIASEKLF
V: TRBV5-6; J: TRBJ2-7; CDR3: ASSLAGWNEQY
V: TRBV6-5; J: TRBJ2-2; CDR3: ASSLRGTGELF
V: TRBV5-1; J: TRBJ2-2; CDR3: ASSLQPGSANTGELF
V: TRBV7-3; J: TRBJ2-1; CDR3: ASSLRSRADEQF
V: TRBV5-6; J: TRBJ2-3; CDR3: ASSLRGRADTQY
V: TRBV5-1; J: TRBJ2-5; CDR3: ASSLVATREETQY
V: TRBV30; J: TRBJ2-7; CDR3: AWSPGTSFLYEQY
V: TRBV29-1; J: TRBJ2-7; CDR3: SAGPYGEQY
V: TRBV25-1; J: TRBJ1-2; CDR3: ASSVVDGGYT
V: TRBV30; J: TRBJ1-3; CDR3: AWIDQGAPGNTIY
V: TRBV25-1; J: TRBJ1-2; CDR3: ASSDGGYGYT
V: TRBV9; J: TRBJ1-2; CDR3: ASNRQVLDGGYT
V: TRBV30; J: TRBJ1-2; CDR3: AWSVGGGGNYGYT
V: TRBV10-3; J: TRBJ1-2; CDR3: AISEEGNYGYT